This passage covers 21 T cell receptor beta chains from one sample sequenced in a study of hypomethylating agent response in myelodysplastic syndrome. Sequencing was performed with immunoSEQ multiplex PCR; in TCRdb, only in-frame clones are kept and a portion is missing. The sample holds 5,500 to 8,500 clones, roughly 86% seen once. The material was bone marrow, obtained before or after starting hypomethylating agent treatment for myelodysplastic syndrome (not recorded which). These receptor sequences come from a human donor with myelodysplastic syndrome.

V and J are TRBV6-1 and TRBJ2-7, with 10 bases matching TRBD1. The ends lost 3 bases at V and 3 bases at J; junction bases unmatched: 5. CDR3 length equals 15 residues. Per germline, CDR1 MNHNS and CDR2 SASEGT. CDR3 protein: CASSDRDRGLYEQYF. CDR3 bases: TGTGCCAGCAGTGACCGGGACAGGGGCCTCTACGAGCAGTACTTC.

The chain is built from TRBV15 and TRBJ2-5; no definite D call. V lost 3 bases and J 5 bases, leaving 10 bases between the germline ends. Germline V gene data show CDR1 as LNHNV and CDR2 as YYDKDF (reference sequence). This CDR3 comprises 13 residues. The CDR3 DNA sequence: TGTGCCACCAGCAGCCACGCCGGGGAGACCCAGTACTTC. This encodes CATSSHAGETQYF.

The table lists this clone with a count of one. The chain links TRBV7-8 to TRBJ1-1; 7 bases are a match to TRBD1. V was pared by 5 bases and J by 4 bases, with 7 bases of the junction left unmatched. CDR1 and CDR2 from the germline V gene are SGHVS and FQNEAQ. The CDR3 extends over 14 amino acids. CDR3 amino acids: CASSADREGTEAFF. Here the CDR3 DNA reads TGTGCCAGCAGCGCCGACAGGGAAGGCACTGAAGCTTTCTTT.

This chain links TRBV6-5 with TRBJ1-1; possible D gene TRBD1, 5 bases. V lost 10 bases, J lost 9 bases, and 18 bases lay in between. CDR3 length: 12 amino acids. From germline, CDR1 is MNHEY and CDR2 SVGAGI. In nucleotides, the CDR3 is TGTGCCACGGGTTCGGGGGAGCTGAAAGCTTTCTTT. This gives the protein CATGSGELKAFF.

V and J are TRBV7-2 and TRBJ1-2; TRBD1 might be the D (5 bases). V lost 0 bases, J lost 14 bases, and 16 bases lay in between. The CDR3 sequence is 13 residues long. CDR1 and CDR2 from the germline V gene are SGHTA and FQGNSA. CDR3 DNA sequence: TGTGCCAGCAGCTTAGCGTTGGGGCAGAATATGACCTTC. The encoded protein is CASSLALGQNMTF. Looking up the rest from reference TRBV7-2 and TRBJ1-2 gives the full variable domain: GAGVSQSPSNKVTEKGKDVELRCDPISGHTALYWYRQSLGQGLEFLIYFQGNSAPDKSGLPSDRFSAERTGGSVSTLTIQRTQQEDSAVYLCASSLALGQNMTFGSGTRLTVV.

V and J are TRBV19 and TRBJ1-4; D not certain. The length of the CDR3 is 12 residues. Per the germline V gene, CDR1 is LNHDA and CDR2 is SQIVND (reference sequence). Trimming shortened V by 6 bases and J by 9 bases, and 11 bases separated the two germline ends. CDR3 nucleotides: TGTGCCAGTAGCCTGGACGGGAAAAAACTGTTTTTT. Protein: CASSLDGKKLFF.

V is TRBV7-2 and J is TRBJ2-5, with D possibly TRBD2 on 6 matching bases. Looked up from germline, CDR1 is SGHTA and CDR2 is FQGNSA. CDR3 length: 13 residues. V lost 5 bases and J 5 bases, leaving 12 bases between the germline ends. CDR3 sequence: CASSRGVRETQYF. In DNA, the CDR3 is TGTGCCAGCAGCCGCGGGGTCCGGGAGACCCAGTACTTC.

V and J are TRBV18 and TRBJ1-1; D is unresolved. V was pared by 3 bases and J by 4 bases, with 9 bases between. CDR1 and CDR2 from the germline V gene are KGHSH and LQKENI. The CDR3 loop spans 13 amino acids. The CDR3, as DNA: TGTGCCAGCTCACCTGGGGAGGGCACTGAAGCTTTCTTT. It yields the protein CASSPGEGTEAFF.

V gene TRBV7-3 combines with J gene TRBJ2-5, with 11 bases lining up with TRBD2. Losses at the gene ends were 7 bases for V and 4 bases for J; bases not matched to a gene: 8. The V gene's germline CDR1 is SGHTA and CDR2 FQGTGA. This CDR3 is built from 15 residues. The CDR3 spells CASNPLAGEVETQYF. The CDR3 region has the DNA TGTGCCAGCAACCCACTAGCGGGAGAGGTAGAGACCCAGTACTTC.

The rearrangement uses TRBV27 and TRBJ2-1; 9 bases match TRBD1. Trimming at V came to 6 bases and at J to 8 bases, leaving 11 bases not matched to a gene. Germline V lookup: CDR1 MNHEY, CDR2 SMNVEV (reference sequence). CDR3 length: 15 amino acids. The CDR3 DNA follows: TGTGCCAGCAGGTGGCGGGGACAGGGAATCCATGAGCAGTTCTTC. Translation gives CASRWRGQGIHEQFF.

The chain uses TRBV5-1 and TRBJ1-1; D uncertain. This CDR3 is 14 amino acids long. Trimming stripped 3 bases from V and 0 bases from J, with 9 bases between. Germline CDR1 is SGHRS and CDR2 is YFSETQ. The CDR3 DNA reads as TGCGCCAGCAGCTCATACGAACTGAACACTGAAGCTTTCTTT. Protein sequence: CASSSYELNTEAFF.

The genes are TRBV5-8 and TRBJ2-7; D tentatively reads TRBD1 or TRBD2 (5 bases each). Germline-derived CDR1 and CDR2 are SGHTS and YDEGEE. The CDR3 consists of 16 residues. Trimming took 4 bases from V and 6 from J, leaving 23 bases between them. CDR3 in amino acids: CASSHPRLRDPGEQYF. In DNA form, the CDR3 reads TGTGCCAGCAGCCATCCCCGCCTCCGGGACCCGGGCGAGCAGTACTTC.

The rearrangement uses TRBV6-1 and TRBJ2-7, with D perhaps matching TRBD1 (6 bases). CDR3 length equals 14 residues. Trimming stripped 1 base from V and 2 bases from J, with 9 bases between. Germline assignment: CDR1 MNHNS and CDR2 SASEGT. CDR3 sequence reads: CASSEGDTAYEQYV. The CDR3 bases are TGTGCCAGCAGTGAAGGGGACACGGCCTACGAGCAGTACGTC.

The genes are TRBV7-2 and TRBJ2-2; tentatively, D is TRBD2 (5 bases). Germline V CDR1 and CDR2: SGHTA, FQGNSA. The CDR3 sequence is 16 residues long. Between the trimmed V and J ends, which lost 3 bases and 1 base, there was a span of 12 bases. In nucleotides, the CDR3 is TGTGCCAGCAGCTTTTTAGGCGGGCTGAACACCGGGGAGCTGTTTTTT. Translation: CASSFLGGLNTGELFF.

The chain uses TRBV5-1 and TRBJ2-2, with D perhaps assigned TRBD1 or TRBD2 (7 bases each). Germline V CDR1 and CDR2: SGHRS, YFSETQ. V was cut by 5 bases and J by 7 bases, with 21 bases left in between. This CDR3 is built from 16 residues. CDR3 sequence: CASRAGPQGRGGELFF. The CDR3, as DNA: TGCGCCAGCAGGGCGGGGCCACAGGGGAGGGGCGGGGAGCTGTTTTTT.

The CDR3 loop is CAWSRGQGASNEQFF. CDR3 in DNA: TGTGCCTGGAGTCGCGGACAGGGTGCCAGCAATGAGCAGTTCTTC. This sequence joins TRBV30 and TRBJ2-1, with TRBD1 identical over 8 bases. In germline, CDR1 is GTSNPN, CDR2 SVGIG (reference sequence). The junction had 9 bases not matched to a gene; V was cut back by 2 bases and J by 6 bases. The CDR3 contains 15 residues.

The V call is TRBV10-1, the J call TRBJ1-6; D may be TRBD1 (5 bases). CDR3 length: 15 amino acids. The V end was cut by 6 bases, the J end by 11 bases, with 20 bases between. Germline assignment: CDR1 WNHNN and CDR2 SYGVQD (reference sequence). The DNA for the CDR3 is TGCGCCAGCAGCACGGGGGGGGAAACGGGTGCACCCCTCCACTTT. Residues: CASSTGGETGAPLHF.

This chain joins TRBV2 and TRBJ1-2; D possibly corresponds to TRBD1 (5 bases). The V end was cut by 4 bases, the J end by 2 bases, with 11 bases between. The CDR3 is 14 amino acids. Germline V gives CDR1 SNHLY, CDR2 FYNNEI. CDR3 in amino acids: CASSAEGINYGYTF. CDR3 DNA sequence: TGTGCCAGCAGTGCGGAGGGGATAAACTATGGCTACACCTTC.

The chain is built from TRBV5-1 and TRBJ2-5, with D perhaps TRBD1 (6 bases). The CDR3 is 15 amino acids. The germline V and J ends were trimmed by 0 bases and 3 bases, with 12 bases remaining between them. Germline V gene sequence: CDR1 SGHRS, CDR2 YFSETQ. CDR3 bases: TGCGCCAGCAGCTTGGGGGGGCGCAGAGAAGAGACCCAGTACTTC. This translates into CASSLGGRREETQYF.

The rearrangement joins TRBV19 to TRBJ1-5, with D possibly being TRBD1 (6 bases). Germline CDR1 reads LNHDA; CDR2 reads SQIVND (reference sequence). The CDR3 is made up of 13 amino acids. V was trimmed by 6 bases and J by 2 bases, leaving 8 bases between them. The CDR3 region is CASRDRRNQPQHF. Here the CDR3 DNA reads TGTGCCAGTAGAGACAGGCGCAATCAGCCCCAGCATTTT.

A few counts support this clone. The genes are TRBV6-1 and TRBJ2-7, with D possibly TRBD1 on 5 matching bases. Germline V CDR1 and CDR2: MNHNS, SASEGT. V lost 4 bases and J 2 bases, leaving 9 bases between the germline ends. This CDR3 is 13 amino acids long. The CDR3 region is CASSVVRAYEQYF. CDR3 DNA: TGTGCCAGCAGTGTGGTCAGGGCCTACGAGCAGTACTTC.